A selection of T cell receptor beta chains follows, all from one sample in a study of T cell responses to AZD1222 COVID-19 vaccine. Assay used: immunoSEQ multiplex PCR; TCRdb lists only in-frame clones, some missing. The sample records some 180,000 clones, 85% to 95% being singletons. Source: peripheral blood, taken 28 days after the second dose of the MenACWY control vaccine. The source of these receptors is an adult who received the MenACWY meningococcal vaccine as a control. CDR3s include the opening cysteine and the closing phenylalanine or tryptophan. The D gene is left open where the match is weak. Expanded clones are given a class, and other clones once, few, many or no size at all.

d_gene: .; v_gene: TRBV30; j_gene: TRBJ1-2; abundance: once; CDR3aa: CAWSVGGVGYGYTF; CDR3nt: TGTGCCTGGAGTGTTGGGGGGGTAGGCTATGGCTACACCTTC
d_gene: TRBD2; v_gene: TRBV19; j_gene: TRBJ2-7; abundance: .; CDR3aa: CASSIVRTGTSFYEQYF; CDR3nt: TGTGCCAGTAGCATCGTGCGGACCGGGACTAGCTTCTACGAGCAGTACTTC
d_gene: .; v_gene: TRBV6-6; j_gene: TRBJ1-3; abundance: .; CDR3aa: CASSYSPGLGNTIYF; CDR3nt: TGTGCCAGCAGTTACTCGCCGGGGCTTGGAAACACCATATATTTT
d_gene: TRBD1; v_gene: TRBV28; j_gene: TRBJ1-2; abundance: .; CDR3aa: CASSSGQGLDNYGYTF; CDR3nt: TGTGCCAGCAGTTCCGGACAGGGGTTGGACAACTATGGCTACACCTTC
d_gene: TRBD1; v_gene: TRBV2; j_gene: TRBJ2-2; abundance: .; CDR3aa: CASRQGANTGELFF; CDR3nt: TGTGCCAGCCGCCAGGGGGCTAACACCGGGGAGCTGTTTTTT
d_gene: .; v_gene: TRBV30; j_gene: TRBJ1-1; abundance: .; CDR3aa: CAWERDRNTEAFF; CDR3nt: TGTGCCTGGGAGCGGGATCGGAACACTGAAGCTTTCTTT
d_gene: .; v_gene: TRBV7-9; j_gene: TRBJ1-6; abundance: once; CDR3aa: CASSLTNSPLHF; CDR3nt: TGTGCCAGCAGCTTAACTAATTCACCCCTCCACTTT
d_gene: .; v_gene: TRBV27; j_gene: TRBJ1-4; abundance: .; CDR3aa: CASSFGGPNEKLFF; CDR3nt: TGTGCCAGCAGTTTCGGGGGGCCTAATGAAAAACTGTTTTTT
d_gene: .; v_gene: TRBV27; j_gene: TRBJ1-1; abundance: .; CDR3aa: CASSFSRETEAFF; CDR3nt: TGTGCCAGCAGTTTTTCTCGGGAAACTGAAGCTTTCTTT
d_gene: .; v_gene: TRBV30; j_gene: TRBJ1-4; abundance: .; CDR3aa: CAWGPDTNEKLFF; CDR3nt: TGTGCCTGGGGCCCGGACACTAATGAAAAACTGTTTTTT
d_gene: .; v_gene: TRBV30; j_gene: TRBJ2-5; abundance: .; CDR3aa: CAWSIQGIGTQYF; CDR3nt: TGTGCCTGGAGTATACAGGGTATTGGGACCCAGTACTTC
d_gene: TRBD2; v_gene: TRBV7-2; j_gene: TRBJ2-5; abundance: .; CDR3aa: CASSWLLAGGRETQYF; CDR3nt: TGTGCCAGCAGCTGGCTCCTAGCGGGGGGCCGGGAGACCCAGTACTTC
d_gene: .; v_gene: TRBV7-8; j_gene: TRBJ1-3; abundance: .; CDR3aa: CASSFGRGTGNTIYF; CDR3nt: TGTGCCAGCAGCTTCGGCAGGGGTACTGGAAACACCATATATTTT
d_gene: .; v_gene: TRBV12-3/TRBV12-4; j_gene: TRBJ1-4; abundance: .; CDR3aa: CASSLGDEKLFF; CDR3nt: TGTGCCAGCAGTTTGGGTGATGAAAAACTGTTTTTT
d_gene: .; v_gene: TRBV29-1; j_gene: TRBJ1-1; abundance: once; CDR3aa: CSGRQRGEAFF; CDR3nt: TGCAGCGGTCGGCAGAGGGGTGAAGCTTTCTTT
d_gene: .; v_gene: TRBV3-1/TRBV3-2; j_gene: TRBJ2-3; abundance: .; CDR3aa: CASSQGQAGTDTQYF; CDR3nt: TGTGCCAGCAGCCAAGGACAGGCCGGCACAGATACGCAGTATTTT
d_gene: TRBD1; v_gene: TRBV5-4; j_gene: TRBJ1-3; abundance: .; CDR3aa: CASSLQGGGNTIYF; CDR3nt: TGTGCCAGCAGTCTACAGGGGGGGGGAAACACCATATATTTT
d_gene: .; v_gene: TRBV27; j_gene: TRBJ1-1; abundance: few; CDR3aa: CASSPSYRVGTEAFF; CDR3nt: TGTGCCAGCAGTCCATCGTACAGGGTGGGAACTGAAGCTTTCTTT
d_gene: .; v_gene: TRBV7-2; j_gene: TRBJ1-1; abundance: .; CDR3aa: CASGAEAFF; CDR3nt: TGTGCCAGCGGGGCTGAAGCTTTCTTT
d_gene: .; v_gene: TRBV20-1; j_gene: TRBJ1-1; abundance: once; CDR3aa: CSARGTPEAFF; CDR3nt: TGCAGTGCTAGGGGGACGCCTGAAGCTTTCTTT
d_gene: .; v_gene: TRBV27; j_gene: TRBJ2-7; abundance: .; CDR3aa: CASSFRDSSYEQYF; CDR3nt: TGTGCCAGCAGTTTCCGCGACAGTTCCTACGAGCAGTACTTC
d_gene: TRBD2; v_gene: TRBV5-6; j_gene: TRBJ2-3; abundance: .; CDR3aa: CASSWGLAGATDTQYF; CDR3nt: TGTGCCAGCAGCTGGGGACTAGCGGGGGCCACAGATACGCAGTATTTT
d_gene: .; v_gene: TRBV12-3/TRBV12-4; j_gene: TRBJ2-7; abundance: .; CDR3aa: CASSLTRQGGPYF; CDR3nt: TGTGCCAGCAGTTTAACCCGACAGGGAGGTCCGTACTTC
d_gene: .; v_gene: TRBV11-1; j_gene: TRBJ1-2; abundance: .; CDR3aa: CASSLGAYGYTF; CDR3nt: TGTGCCAGCAGCTTGGGCGCCTATGGCTACACCTTC
d_gene: .; v_gene: TRBV7-6; j_gene: TRBJ1-6; abundance: .; CDR3aa: CASSSDRSNSPLHF; CDR3nt: TGTGCCAGCAGCTCGGACAGATCGAATTCACCCCTCCACTTT
d_gene: .; v_gene: TRBV19; j_gene: TRBJ2-2; abundance: .; CDR3aa: CASRPRRAGELFF; CDR3nt: TGTGCCAGTAGACCTAGACGAGCCGGGGAGCTGTTTTTT
d_gene: .; v_gene: TRBV6-5; j_gene: TRBJ1-1; abundance: .; CDR3aa: CASIGDRVAEAFF; CDR3nt: TGTGCCAGCATAGGAGACCGGGTTGCTGAAGCTTTCTTT
d_gene: TRBD1; v_gene: TRBV5-4; j_gene: TRBJ2-3; abundance: .; CDR3aa: CASSPAGTGVTDTQYF; CDR3nt: TGTGCCAGCAGCCCCGCCGGGACAGGGGTCACAGATACGCAGTATTTT
d_gene: .; v_gene: TRBV10-2; j_gene: TRBJ1-5; abundance: .; CDR3aa: CASSEPQAGNQPQHF; CDR3nt: TGCGCCAGCAGTGAGCCCCAGGCTGGCAATCAGCCCCAGCATTTT
d_gene: .; v_gene: TRBV7-2; j_gene: TRBJ2-3; abundance: .; CDR3aa: CASSLGPTDTQYF; CDR3nt: TGTGCCAGCAGCTTAGGTCCTACAGATACGCAGTATTTT
d_gene: TRBD2; v_gene: TRBV15; j_gene: TRBJ2-5; abundance: .; CDR3aa: CATSRVSGSQETQYF; CDR3nt: TGTGCCACCAGCAGAGTTAGCGGGAGCCAAGAGACCCAGTACTTC
d_gene: .; v_gene: TRBV2; j_gene: TRBJ1-2; abundance: .; CDR3aa: CASSEMTANYGYTF; CDR3nt: TGTGCCAGCAGTGAAATGACGGCTAACTATGGCTACACCTTC
d_gene: .; v_gene: TRBV28; j_gene: TRBJ2-3; abundance: .; CDR3aa: CASSPLDSRTDTQYF; CDR3nt: TGTGCCAGCAGTCCTTTGGACAGCCGCACAGATACGCAGTATTTT
d_gene: .; v_gene: TRBV6-2/TRBV6-3; j_gene: TRBJ1-5; abundance: .; CDR3aa: CASSSRNQPQHF; CDR3nt: TGTGCCAGCAGTTCCCGCAATCAGCCCCAGCATTTT
d_gene: .; v_gene: TRBV4-1; j_gene: TRBJ1-4; abundance: .; CDR3aa: CASSQEVFAGVNAGEKLFF; CDR3nt: TGCGCCAGCAGCCAAGAAGTGTTTGCAGGGGTCAACGCTGGTGAAAAACTGTTTTTT
d_gene: TRBD1; v_gene: TRBV7-9; j_gene: TRBJ2-7; abundance: .; CDR3aa: CASSDPLRNRGAYEQYF; CDR3nt: TGTGCCAGCAGCGACCCCCTCCGGAACAGGGGGGCCTACGAGCAGTACTTC
d_gene: .; v_gene: TRBV6-6; j_gene: TRBJ2-1; abundance: .; CDR3aa: CASNIQGFADEQFF; CDR3nt: TGTGCCAGCAATATCCAGGGGTTCGCGGATGAGCAGTTCTTC
d_gene: TRBD2; v_gene: TRBV11-2; j_gene: TRBJ2-1; abundance: .; CDR3aa: CASSSIAGTYNEQFF; CDR3nt: TGTGCCAGCAGCTCTATAGCGGGGACGTACAATGAGCAGTTCTTC
d_gene: TRBD2; v_gene: TRBV30; j_gene: TRBJ2-2; abundance: .; CDR3aa: CAWSPLGLAGGELFF; CDR3nt: TGTGCCTGGAGCCCACTGGGACTAGCGGGGGGGGAGCTGTTTTTT
d_gene: TRBD1; v_gene: TRBV4-1; j_gene: TRBJ2-3; abundance: .; CDR3aa: CASSQDIGQGFRGQYF; CDR3nt: TGCGCCAGCAGCCAAGATATCGGACAGGGTTTTCGGGGGCAGTATTTT
d_gene: TRBD2; v_gene: TRBV6-6; j_gene: TRBJ2-1; abundance: once; CDR3aa: CASSKGLAGRSEQFF; CDR3nt: TGTGCCAGCAGTAAGGGACTAGCGGGGAGAAGTGAGCAGTTCTTC
d_gene: .; v_gene: TRBV12-3/TRBV12-4; j_gene: TRBJ1-2; abundance: .; CDR3aa: CASSLWDGYTF; CDR3nt: TGTGCCAGCAGTTTATGGGATGGCTACACCTTC